Reported below is one TCR beta chain. The antigen is unknown. This entry belongs to a study of glioma-infiltrating T cells. TCR alpha and beta CDR3 regions were amplified from RNA using iRepertoire nested multiplex PCR. Tissue mRNA or PBMC total RNA, roughly 90-400 ng, went into one-step reverse transcription and amplification. MiXCR, applied by TCRdb to the multiplex PCR reads, yields one record per CDR3 protein. This sample carries approximately 140,000 distinct CDR3 sequences, around 25% of them seen once, and the ten largest clones take roughly a quarter. Study findings and constraints: Tissue-blood divergence was below expectation in non-neoplastic patients, above in gliomas.

CDR1 and CDR2 (germline): MGHRA, YSYEKL. The CDR3 is made up of 15 amino acids. Trimming pared 5 bases from V and 4 bases from J, leaving 17 bases between. This sequence joins TRBV4-1 and TRBJ1-2; D gene uncertain. Sequenced sample: glioma tissue, nonneoplastic brain tissue, or PBMCs (not recorded which). This TCR was sampled from a human donor with low-grade glioma or glioblastoma, undergoing nonglioma brain surgery, or in good health (not recorded which). CDR3: CASSTQTDTFYGYTF. CDR3 DNA sequence: TGCGCCAGCAGCACCCAAACAGATACCTTCTATGGCTACACCTTC.